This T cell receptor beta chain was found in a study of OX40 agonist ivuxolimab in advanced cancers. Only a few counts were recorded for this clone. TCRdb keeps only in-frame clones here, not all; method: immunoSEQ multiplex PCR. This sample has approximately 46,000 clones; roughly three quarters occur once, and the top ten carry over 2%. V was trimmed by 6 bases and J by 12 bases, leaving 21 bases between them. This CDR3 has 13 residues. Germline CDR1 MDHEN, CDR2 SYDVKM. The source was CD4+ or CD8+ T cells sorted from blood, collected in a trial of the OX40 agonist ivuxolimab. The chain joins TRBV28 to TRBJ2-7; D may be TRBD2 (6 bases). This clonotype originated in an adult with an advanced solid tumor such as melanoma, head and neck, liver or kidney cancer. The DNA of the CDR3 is TGTGCCAGCAGGTCCTTATTAGCGGAGGGCGGGTACTTC. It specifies CASRSLLAEGGYF. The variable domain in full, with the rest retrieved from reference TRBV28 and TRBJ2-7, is DVKVTQSSRYLVKRTGEKVFLECVQDMDHENMFWYRQDPGLGLRLIYFSYDVKMKEKGDIPEGYSVSREKKERFSLILESASTNQTSMYLCASRSLLAEGGYFGPGTRLTVT.